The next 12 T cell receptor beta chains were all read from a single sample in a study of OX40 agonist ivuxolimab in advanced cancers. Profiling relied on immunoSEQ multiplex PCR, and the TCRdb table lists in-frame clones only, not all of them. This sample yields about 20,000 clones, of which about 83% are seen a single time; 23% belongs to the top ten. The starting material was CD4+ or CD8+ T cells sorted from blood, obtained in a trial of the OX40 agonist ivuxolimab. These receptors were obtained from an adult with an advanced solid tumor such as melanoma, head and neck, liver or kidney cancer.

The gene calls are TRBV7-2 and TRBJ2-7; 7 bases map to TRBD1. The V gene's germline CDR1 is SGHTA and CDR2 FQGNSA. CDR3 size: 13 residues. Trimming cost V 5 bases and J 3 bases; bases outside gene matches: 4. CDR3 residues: CASSPGQIYEQYF. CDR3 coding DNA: TGTGCCAGCAGCCCGGGACAGATCTACGAGCAGTACTTC.

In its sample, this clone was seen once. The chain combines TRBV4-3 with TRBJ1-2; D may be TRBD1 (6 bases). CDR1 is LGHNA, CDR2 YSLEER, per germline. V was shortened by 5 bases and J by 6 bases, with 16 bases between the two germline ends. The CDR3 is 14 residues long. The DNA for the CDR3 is TGCGCCAGCAGCGCTCTTAGAGGGGGAGATGGCTACACCTTC. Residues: CASSALRGGDGYTF.

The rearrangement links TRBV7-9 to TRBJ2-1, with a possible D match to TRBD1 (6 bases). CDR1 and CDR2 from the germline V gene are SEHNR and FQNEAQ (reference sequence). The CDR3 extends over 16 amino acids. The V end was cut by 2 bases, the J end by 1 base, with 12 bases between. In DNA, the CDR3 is TGTGCCAGCAGCTTATTACAGGGTCCGTCCTACAATGAGCAGTTCTTC. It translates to CASSLLQGPSYNEQFF.

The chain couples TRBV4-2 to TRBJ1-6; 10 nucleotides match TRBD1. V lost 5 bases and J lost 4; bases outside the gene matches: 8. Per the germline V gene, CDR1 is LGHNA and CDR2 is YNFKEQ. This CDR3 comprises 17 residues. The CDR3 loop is CASSWSGTGEYNSPLHF. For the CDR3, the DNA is TGTGCCAGCAGCTGGTCCGGGACAGGGGAGTATAATTCACCCCTCCACTTT.

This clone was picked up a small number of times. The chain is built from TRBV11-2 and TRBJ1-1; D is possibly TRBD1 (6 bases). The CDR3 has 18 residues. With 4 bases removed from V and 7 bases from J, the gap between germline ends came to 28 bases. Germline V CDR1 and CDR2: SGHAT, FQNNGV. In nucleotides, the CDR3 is TGTGCCAGCAGCTCGACCCAGAGCTCGGACAGATCCCGGATTGAAGCTTTCTTT. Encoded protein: CASSSTQSSDRSRIEAFF.

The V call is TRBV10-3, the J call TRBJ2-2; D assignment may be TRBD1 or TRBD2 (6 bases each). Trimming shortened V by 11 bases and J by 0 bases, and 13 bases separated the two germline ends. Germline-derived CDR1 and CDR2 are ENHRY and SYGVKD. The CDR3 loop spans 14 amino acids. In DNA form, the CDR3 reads TGTGCCGCCAAGGGGGGTTCGAACACCGGGGAGCTGTTTTTT. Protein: CAAKGGSNTGELFF.

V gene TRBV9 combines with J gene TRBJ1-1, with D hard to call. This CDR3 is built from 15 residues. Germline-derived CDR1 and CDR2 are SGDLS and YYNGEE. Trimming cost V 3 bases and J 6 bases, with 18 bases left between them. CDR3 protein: CASSGLQGPSPEAFF. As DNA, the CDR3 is TGTGCCAGCAGCGGACTCCAAGGGCCTTCGCCTGAAGCTTTCTTT.

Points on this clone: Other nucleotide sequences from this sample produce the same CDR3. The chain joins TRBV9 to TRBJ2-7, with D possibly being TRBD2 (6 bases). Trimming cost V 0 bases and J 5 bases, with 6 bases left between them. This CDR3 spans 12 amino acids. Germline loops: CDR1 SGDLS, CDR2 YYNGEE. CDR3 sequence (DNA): TGTGCCAGCAGCGTAGGGGGGGACGAGCAGTACTTC. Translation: CASSVGGDEQYF. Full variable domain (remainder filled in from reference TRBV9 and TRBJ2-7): DSGVTQTPKHLITATGQRVTLRCSPRSGDLSVYWYQQSLDQGLQFLIQYYNGEERAKGNILERFSAQQFPDLHSELNLSSLELGDSALYFCASSVGGDEQYFGPGTRLTVT.

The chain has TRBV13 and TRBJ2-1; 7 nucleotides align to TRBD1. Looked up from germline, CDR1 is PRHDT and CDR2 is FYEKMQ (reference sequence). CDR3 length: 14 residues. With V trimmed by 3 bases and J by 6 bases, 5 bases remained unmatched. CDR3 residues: CASSFRTGRNEQFF. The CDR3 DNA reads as TGTGCCAGCAGCTTCAGGACAGGCCGCAATGAGCAGTTCTTC.

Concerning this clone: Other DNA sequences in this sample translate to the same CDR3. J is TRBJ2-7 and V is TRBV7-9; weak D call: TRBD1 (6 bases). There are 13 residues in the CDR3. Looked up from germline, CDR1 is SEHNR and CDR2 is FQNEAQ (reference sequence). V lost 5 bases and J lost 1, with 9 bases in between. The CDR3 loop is CASSRQVSYEQYF. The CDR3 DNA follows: TGTGCCAGCAGCCGACAGGTTTCCTACGAGCAGTACTTC.

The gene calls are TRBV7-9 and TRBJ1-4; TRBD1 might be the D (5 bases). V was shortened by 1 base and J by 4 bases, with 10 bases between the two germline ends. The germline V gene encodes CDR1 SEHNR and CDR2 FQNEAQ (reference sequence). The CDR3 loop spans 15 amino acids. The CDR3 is CASSLDPGFNEKLFF. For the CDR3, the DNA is TGTGCCAGCAGCTTAGACCCAGGGTTTAATGAAAAACTGTTTTTT.

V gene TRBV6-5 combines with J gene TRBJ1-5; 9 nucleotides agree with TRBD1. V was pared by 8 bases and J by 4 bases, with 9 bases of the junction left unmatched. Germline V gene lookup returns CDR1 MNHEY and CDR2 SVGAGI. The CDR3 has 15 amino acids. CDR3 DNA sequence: TGTGCCAGCCAACCAACCGGGACAGGGAATCAGCCCCAGCATTTT. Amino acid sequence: CASQPTGTGNQPQHF.